This entry lists 19 T cell receptor beta chains sequenced from one sample in a study of cytomegalovirus exposure and HLA in healthy donors. PCR amplification relied on 60 Vbeta primers (plus 13 Jbeta primers). TCRdb's copy holds only in-frame clones and misses some; the assay was immunoSEQ multiplex PCR. The repertoire consists of over 150,000 clones, with 80% to 90% occurring once and the leading ten covering about 13%. Input material: PBMCs. The receptor set was obtained from a woman aged 45 to 65 in good health and CMV-seronegative.

The chain is built from TRBV4-3 and TRBJ2-3; 8 bases line up with TRBD2. This CDR3 comprises 15 residues. The V segment lost 0 bases and the J segment 6 bases; nucleotides outside the gene matches: 5. Germline V gene data show CDR1 as LGHNA and CDR2 as YSLEER. The CDR3 bases are TGCGCCAGCAGCCAAGATGGCGCGGGAGGTGATACGCAGTATTTT. Its translation is CASSQDGAGGDTQYF.

The genes are TRBV10-3 and TRBJ1-3; a weak D match, TRBD1 (5 bases). The CDR3 sequence is 13 residues long. Looked up from germline, CDR1 is ENHRY and CDR2 is SYGVKD. Trimming took 5 bases from V and 0 from J, leaving 5 bases between them. CDR3 nucleotides: TGTGCCATCAGTCAGGGCTCTGGAAACACCATATATTTT. Amino acid sequence: CAISQGSGNTIYF.

The V and J genes are TRBV18 and TRBJ1-2; the match to TRBD1 covers 8 bases. Losses at the gene ends were 6 bases for V and 5 bases for J; bases not matched to a gene: 8. This CDR3 is 14 amino acids long. The germline V gene encodes CDR1 KGHSH and CDR2 LQKENI. CDR3 in amino acids: CASSADRAIYGYTF. For the CDR3, the DNA is TGTGCCAGCTCCGCGGACAGGGCCATTTATGGCTACACCTTC.

This chain links TRBV5-4 with TRBJ1-2; 7 bases line up with TRBD1. CDR1 SGHNT and CDR2 YYREEE come from the germline V gene (reference sequence). The CDR3 is 16 residues long. J was trimmed by 4 bases and V by 0 bases; bases with no gene match: 9. CDR3 protein: CASSLAEGTAVYGYTF. In nucleotides, the CDR3 is TGTGCCAGCAGCTTGGCGGAGGGGACAGCTGTCTATGGCTACACCTTC.

The chain links TRBV6-1 to TRBJ1-2; 10 bases agree with TRBD1. The length of the CDR3 is 18 residues. Germline V gene lookup returns CDR1 MNHNS and CDR2 SASEGT. The V and J ends lost 2 bases and 0 bases, in that order; junction bases with no gene match: 9. The CDR3 protein is CASSELPGQGSSNYGYTF. CDR3 nucleotides: TGTGCCAGCAGTGAACTCCCGGGACAGGGGTCGTCTAACTATGGCTACACCTTC.

This chain connects TRBV6-1 to TRBJ2-5, with TRBD1 as a possible D gene (5 bases). The assigned J gene may be wrong: the sequence end matches TRBJ2-7 better. The CDR3 runs to 16 residues. The germline CDR1 and CDR2 sequences are MNHNS and SASEGT. The CDR3 here is CASSEARTLSSYEQYF. In DNA, the CDR3 is TGTGCCAGCAGTGAAGCACGGACACTGAGCTCCTACGAGCAGTACTTC.

This clone has a handful of counts. The CDR3 spells CASSLDSQGRLYEQFF. CDR3 sequence (DNA): TGTGCCAGCAGCTTAGATTCGCAGGGTAGGTTGTATGAGCAGTTCTTC. This chain joins TRBV11-2 and TRBJ2-1, with TRBD1 as a possible D gene (5 bases). Looked up from germline, CDR1 is SGHAT and CDR2 is FQNNGV. The length of the CDR3 is 16 residues. Trimming took off 0 bases at V and 8 bases at J, with 17 bases between the two ends.

The chain is built from TRBV12-5 and TRBJ2-2, with TRBD1 identical over 8 bases. Trimming took 3 bases from V and 3 from J; bases not matched to a gene: 3. The germline V gene has CDR1 LGHNT and CDR2 FRNRAP. The CDR3 has 15 amino acids. This CDR3 is CASGLQGDYTGELFF. The CDR3 DNA is TGTGCTAGTGGTTTACAGGGGGATTACACCGGGGAGCTGTTTTTT. Full variable domain (outside the CDR3, taken from reference TRBV12-5 and TRBJ2-2): DARVTQTPRHKVTEMGQEVTMRCQPILGHNTVFWYRQTMMQGLELLAYFRNRAPLDDSGMPKDRFSAEMPDATLATLKIQPSEPRDSAVYFCASGLQGDYTGELFFGEGSRLTVL.

This chain links TRBV6-5 with TRBJ1-1; D possibly corresponds to TRBD1 (6 bases). This CDR3 region has 13 residues. Trimming left V 9 bases short and J 2 bases short, with 13 bases between. From germline, CDR1 is MNHEY and CDR2 SVGAGI. CDR3 region: CASRRTDNTEAFF. The DNA for the CDR3 is TGTGCCAGTCGGAGGACAGACAACACTGAAGCTTTCTTT.

The gene calls are TRBV11-3 and TRBJ2-5; TRBD2 matches 9 bases. The CDR3 spans 16 residues. V gave up 4 bases and J gave up 4 bases; unmatched junction bases: 10. The germline gives CDR1 SGHNT, CDR2 YENEEA. DNA for the CDR3: TGTGCCAGCAGCTCAGGCCTGCGGGGGGGCCGAGAGACCCAGTACTTC. Its translation: CASSSGLRGGRETQYF. Complete variable domain (other parts from reference TRBV11-3 and TRBJ2-5): EAGVVQSPRYKIIEKKQPVAFWCNPISGHNTLYWYLQNLGQGPELLIRYENEEAVDDSQLPKDRFSAERLKGVDSTLKIQPAELGDSAVYLCASSSGLRGGRETQYFGPGTRLLVL.

J is TRBJ1-1 and V is TRBV29-1; 11 nucleotides agree with TRBD1. CDR1 SQVTM and CDR2 ANQGSEA come from the germline V gene. The CDR3 runs to 16 residues. The V segment lost 6 bases and the J segment 0 bases; nucleotides outside the gene matches: 9. The CDR3 here is CSVWTGGVFVNTEAFF. The CDR3 DNA follows: TGCAGCGTATGGACAGGGGGCGTCTTTGTGAACACTGAAGCTTTCTTT.

The V and J genes are TRBV11-2 and TRBJ2-2; D is uncertain. The length of the CDR3 is 15 residues. Trimming removed 0 bases at V and 6 bases at J, with 11 bases between. Germline V CDR1 and CDR2: SGHAT, FQNNGV. In DNA, the CDR3 is TGTGCCAGCAGCTTAGATAGTTATAAAGCCGGGGAGCTGTTTTTT. It encodes CASSLDSYKAGELFF.

V gene TRBV13 combines with J gene TRBJ2-3, with 11 bases that match TRBD2. J was trimmed by 2 bases and V by 1 base; bases with no gene match: 14. The CDR3 contains 20 residues. Per germline, CDR1 PRHDT and CDR2 FYEKMQ (reference sequence). The CDR3 loop is CASSLVGKLAGELSTDTQYF. CDR3 DNA: TGTGCCAGCAGCTTAGTCGGAAAACTAGCGGGAGAGCTTTCCACAGATACGCAGTATTTT. The full variable domain, in which reference TRBV13 and TRBJ2-3 provide the parts outside the CDR3, is AAGVIQSPRHLIKEKRETATLKCYPIPRHDTVYWYQQGPGQDPQFLISFYEKMQSDKGSIPDRFSAQQFSDYHSELNMSSLELGDSALYFCASSLVGKLAGELSTDTQYFGPGTRLTVL.

Notes on this clone: One end of the junction does not line up with germline, which may come from a read error. This chain links TRBV7-9 with TRBJ1-2; D not resolved. The CDR3 covers 16 residues. CDR1 and CDR2 from the germline V gene are SEHNR and FQNEAQ (reference sequence). The CDR3 DNA is TGTTCCAGCAGCTTAAGCCCCCGGGGTCCGAACTATGGCTACACCTTC. It is translated as CSSSLSPRGPNYGYTF. The full variable domain, rest sourced from reference TRBV7-9 and TRBJ1-2, is DTGVSQNPRHKITKRGQNVTFRCDPISEHNRLYWYRQTLGQGPEFLTYFQNEAQLEKSRLLSDRFSAERPKGSFSTLEIQRTEQGDSAMYLCSSSLSPRGPNYGYTFGSGTRLTVV.

Turning to this clone: Relative to the germline gene, one junction end is altered; a read error may explain this. The chain combines TRBV4-3 with TRBJ2-3; D is possibly TRBD2 (7 bases). The CDR3 is 15 residues long. CDR1 is LGHNA, CDR2 YSLEER, per germline. CDR3: CAGSQNRGATDTQYF. The CDR3 DNA reads TGCGCCGGCAGCCAAAACCGGGGGGCCACAGATACGCAGTATTTT.

The gene calls are TRBV10-2 and TRBJ2-7; 10 nucleotides match TRBD2. The CDR3 is 14 residues long. The germline gives CDR1 WSHSY, CDR2 SAAADI. V dropped 4 bases and J dropped 2; count of bases not matched to a gene: 2. The CDR3 DNA reads TGCGCCAGCAGTGCCACTAGCGGGGCCTACGAGCAGTACTTC. This codes for CASSATSGAYEQYF.

CDR3 amino acids: CASLRGNTEAFF. The CDR3 nucleotides are TGTGCCAGCCTAAGGGGGAACACTGAAGCTTTCTTT. V and J are TRBV19 and TRBJ1-1, with TRBD1 as a possible D gene (5 bases). V was cut by 9 bases and J by 1 base, with 9 bases left in between. The germline V gene encodes CDR1 LNHDA and CDR2 SQIVND (reference sequence). The CDR3 runs to 12 residues.

The rearrangement uses TRBV18 and TRBJ2-7; D perhaps matches TRBD2 (5 bases). CDR1 and CDR2 (germline): KGHSH, LQKENI. The V gene lost 1 base and the J gene lost 2 bases, with 12 bases spanning the gap. CDR3 length: 15 residues. The CDR3 sequence is CASSPHLAIAYEQYF. Written as DNA, the CDR3 is TGTGCCAGCTCACCACACTTAGCGATTGCCTACGAGCAGTACTTC.

CDR3 residues: CASSHIGRGNIQYF. The CDR3 DNA follows: TGTGCCAGCAGTCACATAGGTAGGGGGAACATTCAGTACTTC. The V and J genes are TRBV6-1 and TRBJ2-4; D perhaps matches TRBD1 (6 bases). Looked up from germline, CDR1 is MNHNS and CDR2 is SASEGT. The CDR3 covers 14 residues. Trimming took 5 bases from V and 7 from J, leaving 15 bases between them.